Listed below are T cell receptor beta chains from one sample, sequenced in a study of cytotoxic CD8 clonotypes in ibrutinib-treated CLL. TCRdb's table, derived via immunoSEQ multiplex PCR, lists solely in-frame clones and lacks some. The data show around 150,000 clones, 70% to 90% seen once. This material consisted of PBMCs, taken at disease progression, from a patient treated with ibrutinib. The receptor source for this set is a human donor with chronic lymphocytic leukemia. CDR3s include the opening cysteine and the closing phenylalanine or tryptophan. A D gene is named only where the DNA matches it firmly. The size of a clone is reported for some rows only, either as once, few or many, or as a class for expanded clones.

>TRBV27|-|TRBJ1-2|TRBD1
CASSLLGQVFTRASPLRANYGYTF
TGTGCCAGCAGTCTCCTGGGACAGGTTTTCACTAGGGCCTCACCCCTCAGAGCTAACTATGGCTACACCTTC
>TRBV19|-|TRBJ2-1|TRBD1
CASKGQGSLFAYNEQFF
TGTGCCAGTAAGGGACAGGGGAGTCTCTTTGCCTACAATGAGCAGTTCTTC
>TRBV5-1|-|TRBJ2-3|-
CASSFGYGPDTQYF
TGCGCCAGCAGCTTCGGTTACGGTCCAGATACGCAGTATTTT
>TRBV30|-|TRBJ2-5|TRBD2
CAWSGGRASETQYF
TGTGCCTGGAGTGGCGGGAGGGCCTCTGAGACCCAGTACTTC
>TRBV5-1|once|TRBJ2-7|TRBD1
CASSLQTGGLQEQYF
TGCGCCAGCAGCTTACAGACAGGGGGTTTACAAGAGCAGTACTTC
>TRBV7-7|once|TRBJ2-7|-
CASSLDYSWGSEQYF
TGTGCCAGCAGCTTAGATTATTCATGGGGCAGCGAGCAGTACTTC
>TRBV30|-|TRBJ1-1|-
CAWSEEGNTEAFF
TGTGCCTGGAGTGAGGAGGGGAACACTGAAGCTTTCTTT
>TRBV6-1|-|TRBJ1-5|-
CASSGHGANQPQHF
TGTGCCAGCAGTGGACACGGCGCGAATCAGCCCCAGCATTTT
>TRBV5-1|-|TRBJ1-4|-
CASSLTGQANEKLFF
TGCGCCAGCAGCCTGACGGGACAAGCTAATGAAAAACTGTTTTTT
>TRBV20-1|-|TRBJ2-7|-
CSGSRLNEQYF
TGCAGTGGTTCTCGTCTGAACGAGCAGTACTTC
>TRBV13|once|TRBJ2-5|TRBD2
CASSLGRLAGVDTETQYF
TGTGCCAGCAGCTTAGGTCGTCTAGCGGGAGTCGATACGGAGACCCAGTACTTC
>TRBV6-5|-|TRBJ2-7|-
CASSYSFQGPYEQYF
TGTGCCAGCAGTTACTCGTTTCAGGGCCCCTACGAGCAGTACTTC
>TRBV28|-|TRBJ2-3|-
CASGPYERTDTQYF
TGTGCCAGCGGGCCATATGAGCGCACAGATACGCAGTATTTT
>TRBV2|-|TRBJ2-4|-
CASSENTPGRDIQYF
TGTGCCAGCAGTGAAAATACCCCGGGGCGGGACATTCAGTACTTC
>TRBV27|many|TRBJ1-5|-
CASSLYRQVARGNQPQHF
TGTGCCAGCAGTTTATATCGACAGGTCGCAAGGGGCAATCAGCCCCAGCATTTT
>TRBV18|-|TRBJ1-2|-
CASSADQGGIGYTF
TGTGCCAGCTCAGCGGACCAGGGTGGGATAGGCTACACCTTC
>TRBV7-9|-|TRBJ1-1|-
CASSLASQGNTEAFF
TGTGCCAGCAGCTTGGCATCACAGGGGAACACTGAAGCTTTCTTT
>TRBV30|-|TRBJ1-2|-
CAWSPSLWGGNYGYTF
TGTGCCTGGAGTCCATCGTTGTGGGGGGGAAACTATGGCTACACCTTC
>TRBV5-4|-|TRBJ2-7|TRBD1
CASSPYRTGLTYEQYF
TGTGCCAGCAGCCCATATCGGACAGGGCTGACCTACGAGCAGTACTTC
>TRBV7-9|-|TRBJ2-1|-
CASTIGYNEQFF
TGTGCCAGCACCATAGGGTACAATGAGCAGTTCTTC
>TRBV12-5|-|TRBJ1-2|TRBD1
CASGLDGDSYGYTF
TGTGCTAGTGGTTTGGACGGGGACAGTTATGGCTACACCTTC
>TRBV28|-|TRBJ2-2|TRBD1
CASLPDRGRYGELFF
TGTGCCAGCCTACCGGACAGGGGGCGTTACGGGGAGCTGTTTTTT
>TRBV29-1|-|TRBJ1-4|-
CSVVGSEGEKLFF
TGCAGCGTTGTCGGTTCCGAGGGGGAAAAACTGTTTTTT
>TRBV7-6|-|TRBJ2-1|TRBD2
CASSSLGLARDNEQFF
TGTGCCAGCAGCTCGTTGGGACTAGCGAGAGACAATGAGCAGTTCTTC
>TRBV18|once|TRBJ2-7|TRBD1
CASSPQTGTGRYEQYF
TGTGCCAGCTCACCACAGACCGGGACAGGGCGCTACGAGCAGTACTTC
>TRBV5-1|-|TRBJ2-7|-
CASSPGGVSYEQYF
TGCGCCAGCAGCCCTGGGGGCGTCTCCTACGAGCAGTACTTC
>TRBV30|-|TRBJ2-7|TRBD1
CAWRSDRYEQYF
TGTGCCTGGAGGTCGGACAGGTACGAGCAGTACTTC
>TRBV6-1|-|TRBJ1-2|TRBD1
CASSKTGEVDGYTF
TGTGCCAGCAGTAAAACAGGGGAAGTTGATGGCTACACCTTC
>TRBV7-2|-|TRBJ2-1|TRBD2
CASSPGLAGANEQFF
TGTGCCAGCAGCCCTGGACTAGCGGGAGCCAATGAGCAGTTCTTC
>TRBV6-1|-|TRBJ2-5|TRBD1
CASRGGTGQETQYF
TGTGCCAGCAGAGGGGGGACAGGTCAAGAGACCCAGTACTTC
>TRBV19|few|TRBJ2-5|-
CASRNTDLLQETQYF
TGTGCCAGTCGGAACACAGACTTACTCCAAGAGACCCAGTACTTC
>TRBV2|-|TRBJ2-7|-
CASTSSYEQYF
TGTGCCAGCACGAGCTCCTACGAGCAGTACTTC
>TRBV4-3|-|TRBJ2-1|TRBD2
CASSQDGTSGSRNEQFF
TGCGCCAGCAGCCAAGACGGAACTAGCGGGAGTAGGAATGAGCAGTTCTTC
>TRBV19|-|TRBJ2-7|-
CASSIGRAESPLGQYF
TGTGCCAGTAGTATAGGAAGAGCAGAGTCTCCACTCGGGCAGTACTTC
>TRBV30|-|TRBJ2-5|-
CAWSSEVETQYF
TGTGCCTGGAGTTCAGAGGTGGAGACCCAGTACTTC
>TRBV30|-|TRBJ1-3|TRBD1
CAWSTQGAHGNTIYF
TGTGCCTGGAGTACACAGGGGGCACATGGAAACACCATATATTTT
>TRBV6-5|-|TRBJ1-2|-
CASRNSDLYGYTF
TGTGCCAGCAGAAACTCGGATCTCTATGGCTACACCTTC
>TRBV9|-|TRBJ2-5|-
CASSAQPGAEGTQYF
TGTGCCAGCAGCGCTCAACCAGGGGCCGAGGGGACCCAGTACTTC
>TRBV19|-|TRBJ1-1|-
CASSPNLAEAFF
TGTGCCAGTAGCCCCAACTTGGCTGAAGCTTTCTTT
>TRBV6-5|-|TRBJ2-1|TRBD2
CASSYSRTSGYNEQFF
TGTGCCAGCAGTTACTCGCGTACTAGCGGTTACAATGAGCAGTTCTTC
>TRBV25-1|-|TRBJ1-4|-
CASIRNTRDEKLFF
TGTGCCAGCATCCGGAATACGAGGGATGAAAAACTGTTTTTT
>TRBV6-5|-|TRBJ1-5|-
CASSSGMGQPQHF
TGTGCCAGCAGTTCAGGGATGGGGCAGCCCCAGCATTTT
>TRBV27|-|TRBJ2-2|-
CASIRPHRTGELFF
TGTGCCAGCATCCGACCCCACAGGACCGGGGAGCTGTTTTTT
>TRBV28|-|TRBJ1-1|-
CASSFGFWRSNTEAFF
TGTGCCAGCAGTTTTGGGTTTTGGAGATCGAACACTGAAGCTTTCTTT
>TRBV5-1|-|TRBJ2-3|-
CASKTGSGTDTQYF
TGCGCCAGCAAAACAGGGAGTGGTACAGATACGCAGTATTTT
>TRBV7-9|once|TRBJ1-5|TRBD1
CASSFGSGGVQPQHF
TGTGCCAGCAGCTTCGGGTCAGGGGGCGTTCAGCCCCAGCATTTT
>TRBV29-1|-|TRBJ2-5|-
CSVDRAGTSTIETQYF
TGCAGCGTTGACCGGGCGGGGACATCGACCATAGAGACCCAGTACTTC
>TRBV5-4|-|TRBJ2-3|-
CASSRSGGGADTQYF
TGTGCCAGCAGCCGTAGCGGCGGTGGGGCAGATACGCAGTATTTT
>TRBV11-1|-|TRBJ2-2|TRBD2
CASTLLSTSGNTGELFF
TGTGCCAGCACCCTGCTGTCGACTAGCGGGAACACCGGGGAGCTGTTTTTT
>TRBV5-1|-|TRBJ2-7|-
CASSFGETYEQYF
TGCGCCAGCAGCTTTGGGGAAACCTACGAGCAGTACTTC
>TRBV28|-|TRBJ2-7|TRBD1
CASSNNPGQGSYEQYF
TGTGCCAGCAGTAATAACCCGGGACAGGGATCCTACGAGCAGTACTTC
>TRBV5-1|-|TRBJ2-7|-
CASSLVSGSYEQYF
TGCGCCAGCAGCTTGGTGTCAGGGTCTTACGAGCAGTACTTC
>TRBV15|-|TRBJ2-5|TRBD2
CATSPGGGRVQETQYF
TGTGCCACCAGCCCGGGGGGTGGCAGGGTACAAGAGACCCAGTACTTC
>TRBV6-5|-|TRBJ2-2|TRBD2
CASTSGGTGELFF
TGTGCCAGCACGTCGGGAGGGACCGGGGAGCTGTTTTTT
>TRBV6-5|-|TRBJ1-5|-
CASRGTNQPQHF
TGTGCCAGCAGGGGGACCAATCAGCCCCAGCATTTT
>TRBV7-9|-|TRBJ2-2|-
CASSPPTATNTGELFF
TGTGCCAGCAGCCCCCCGACGGCTACAAACACCGGGGAGCTGTTTTTT
>TRBV6-6|-|TRBJ2-7|-
CASSHGGFPYEQYF
TGTGCCAGCAGCCACGGGGGTTTCCCCTACGAGCAGTACTTC
>TRBV7-3|once|TRBJ1-5|TRBD1
CASSLRAGTDRGNPSNQPQHF
TGTGCCAGCAGCTTAAGGGCCGGGACGGACAGGGGAAATCCTAGCAATCAGCCCCAGCATTTT
>TRBV7-7|once|TRBJ2-7|TRBD2
CASSLASGSHYEQYF
TGTGCCAGCAGCTTAGCGAGCGGGAGTCACTACGAGCAGTACTTC
>TRBV29-1|-|TRBJ2-1|-
CSVGSGTVSYNEQFF
TGCAGCGTTGGGTCCGGGACTGTTTCCTACAATGAGCAGTTCTTC